The clone carrying this T cell receptor (beta chain) has a handful of counts. The antigen remains undetermined. The data were taken from a study of cytomegalovirus exposure and HLA in healthy donors. Broader study findings: TCR beta sequences numbering about 17,000 were associated with HLA alleles at 0.05 false discovery rate in a later analysis.

Use of 60 Vbeta and 13 Jbeta primers characterized the PCR. The data were produced by immunoSEQ multiplex PCR, yet TCRdb's version contains in-frame clones alone and is incomplete. Altogether 170,000 or so clones are present, around 78% being singletons, with the ten largest covering about 3.4%. The sequence came from a woman in her forties or fifties in good health and CMV-seropositive. Input material: PBMCs.

As DNA, the CDR3 is TGTGCCAGCAGTCCTAGCTCCGACACCGGGGAGCTGTTTTTT. Residues: CASSPSSDTGELFF. This chain connects TRBV6-4 to TRBJ2-2; D is possibly TRBD2 (5 bases). Trimming took 5 bases from V and 3 from J, leaving 10 bases between them. CDR1 and CDR2 from the germline V gene are MRHNA and SNTAGT. The CDR3 is 14 amino acids.